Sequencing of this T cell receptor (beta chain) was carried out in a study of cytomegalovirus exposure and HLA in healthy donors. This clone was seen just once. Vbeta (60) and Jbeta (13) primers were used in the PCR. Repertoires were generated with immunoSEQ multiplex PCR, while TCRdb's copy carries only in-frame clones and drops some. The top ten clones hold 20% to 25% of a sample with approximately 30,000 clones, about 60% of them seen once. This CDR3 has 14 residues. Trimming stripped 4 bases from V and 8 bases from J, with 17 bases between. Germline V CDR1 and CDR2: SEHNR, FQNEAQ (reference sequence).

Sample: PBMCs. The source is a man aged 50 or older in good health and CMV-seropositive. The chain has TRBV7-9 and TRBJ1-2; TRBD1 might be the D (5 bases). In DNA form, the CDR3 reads TGTGCCAGCAGCTCTTCACAGGCCTCGAGCGGCTACACCTTC. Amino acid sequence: CASSSSQASSGYTF.